The entry below gives a single T cell receptor beta chain sequence along with its context. What this receptor recognizes is not known. The sequence runs out 3 residues before the end of the CDR3; the remainder is reconstructed from the germline J gene. This specimen belongs to a study of T cells in women clearing cervical HPV infection (dated 2018 in TCRdb). General notes on the study: Cases were 20 to 25 women with histologically confirmed HPV16-related CIN3 or worse, including a couple of invasive cancers. Controls were around 25 women whose single incident HPV16 infection cleared within 12 months without precancer or cancer developing. As quality controls, five blinded duplicates were added to each group, bringing the total to about 60 samples made up of around 50 participants and approximately ten replicates. A median age of around 35 years was observed in cases versus around 40 in controls, and no significant differences in baseline characteristics were found. The parent cohort enrolled around 10,000 women aged 18 or older in Guanacaste, Costa Rica, during about 1992 to 1995 and followed them for roughly seven years. The exploratory proof-of-principle case-control study was nested within the Guanacaste HPV Natural History Study in Costa Rica and compared TCR repertoires across cervical HPV16 outcomes. Cases and controls were matched on age within five years and on year of sample collection. Case blood was taken at the visit when the lesion was first identified, whereas control blood was taken when infection was no longer detected. Since only a few of the women had HLA typing available, the possibility that HLA type was acting as a confounder could not be ruled out. Among cases, blood sampling occurred a median of about 150 days after lesion detection, with an interquartile range of 90 to 200 days. Points the paper makes about the study in general: Significantly higher TCR repertoire richness was observed in CIN3+ cases than in controls across sequencing depths, whereas no difference in evenness was found. By combining richness with V gene abundances, random forest classifiers separated cases from controls with an estimated AUC of about 0.83. Because the number of T cells in each sample was unknown, differences in richness could reflect differing T-cell content rather than repertoire biology. Whether associations preceded infection or resulted from infection could not be shown with the cross-sectional design, and effector/memory subsets and HPV-specific T cells were not isolated. Cases had lower TRBV6-7 relative abundance than controls (0.11% versus 0.16%; Bonferroni P = 0.0008).

Germline trimming: 0 bases from V, 7 bases from J; junction bases outside gene matches: 7. The CDR3 holds 16 amino acids from the cysteine to the phenylalanine. Sequencing covers 39 bases of the CDR3, shown here with the frame starting at base 1. CDR1 PRHDT and CDR2 FYEKMQ were looked up in the germline V gene (reference sequence). Every participant had a single incident cervical HPV16 infection, and prevalent HPV16 infections were excluded. Cervical HPV DNA was detected by MY09/MY11 PCR and genotyped by dot-blot hybridization. Fifteen mL of heparinized blood were centrifuged, and the buffy coat was split into aliquots, frozen at -30 degrees C, and then kept at -80 degrees C. QIAGEN kits were used to extract genomic DNA from the buffy coat specimens. TCR beta CDR3 regions were amplified by multiplex PCR from an average of roughly 1,200 ng genomic DNA per sample using the immunoSEQ assay. Primer bias was corrected in the assay by using a complete synthetic TCR repertoire to establish an amplification baseline. Amplicons were sequenced on the Illumina platform. On the study's bioinformatics: Sequences were error-corrected by clustering with frequency ratios and a modified nearest-neighbor algorithm, then analyzed in the immunoSEQ Analyzer with IMGT gene definitions. At each rarefaction depth, TCR richness and evenness were averaged across 20 rarefaction repeats, and any sample with fewer sequences than the depth was left out. Wilcoxon rank sum tests with FDR correction were used to compare V, D and J gene relative abundances between the groups. In the blinded duplicates, the intraclass correlation was just under 97% for TCR richness and averaged about 73% across roughly 70 gene segments. As stored in TCRdb, this immuneACCESS dataset retains in-frame rearrangements with V and J assigned. A fraction of the clones does not appear; measured against another copy, unresolved V genes explain less than half of the discrepancy, and the remainder lacks a known reason. The D gene and trimming were derived from the DNA, and the V and J assignments and clone size from that table. This sample's table has entries for 25,000 to 35,000 clones. Of the sample, 20% to 25% falls within the top ten clones.

The receptor chain draws on TRBV13 and TRBJ2-1; 9 central nucleotides agree with TRBD2. Specimen: blood buffy coat. The TCR comes from a woman aged 18 to 69 with a cervical HPV16 infection that either progressed to CIN3+ or cleared (not recorded which). The sequenced part of the CDR3 DNA is TGTGCCAGCAGCTTAGGACGGCGGGAGGGTAAAAATGAG. Its protein is CASSLGRREGKNE. The entire CDR3 sequence reads CASSLGRREGKNEQFF. The entire variable domain, with the stretches around the CDR3 drawn from the reference TRBV13 and TRBJ2-1 proteins, is AAGVIQSPRHLIKEKRETATLKCYPIPRHDTVYWYQQGPGQDPQFLISFYEKMQSDKGSIPDRFSAQQFSDYHSELNMSSLELGDSALYFCASSLGRREGKNEQFFGPGTRLTVL.